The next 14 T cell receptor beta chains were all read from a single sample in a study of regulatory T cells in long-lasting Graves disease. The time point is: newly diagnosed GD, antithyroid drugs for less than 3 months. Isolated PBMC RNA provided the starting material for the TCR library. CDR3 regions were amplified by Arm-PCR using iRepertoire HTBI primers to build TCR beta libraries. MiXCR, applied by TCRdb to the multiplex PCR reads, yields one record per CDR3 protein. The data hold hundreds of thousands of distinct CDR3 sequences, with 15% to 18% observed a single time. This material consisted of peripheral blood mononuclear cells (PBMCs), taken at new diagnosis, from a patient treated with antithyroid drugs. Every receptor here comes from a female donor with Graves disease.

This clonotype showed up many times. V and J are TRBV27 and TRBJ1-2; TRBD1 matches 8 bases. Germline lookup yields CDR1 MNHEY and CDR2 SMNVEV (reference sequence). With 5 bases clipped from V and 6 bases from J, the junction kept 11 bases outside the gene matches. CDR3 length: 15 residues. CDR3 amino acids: CASSLTTTGAHGYTF. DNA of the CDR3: TGTGCCAGCAGTCTAACCACGACAGGGGCACATGGCTACACCTTC.

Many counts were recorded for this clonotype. The CDR3 region has the DNA TGTGCCAGCAGTTACGGGACAGGGGAGGGCTACACCTTC. Its translation is CASSYGTGEGYTF. The genes are TRBV2 and TRBJ1-2; TRBD1 matches 10 bases. With V trimmed by 5 bases and J by 8 bases, 5 bases remained unmatched. CDR1 and CDR2 (germline): SNHLY, FYNNEI. This CDR3 is 13 amino acids long. Based on the CDR3 plus reference TRBV2 and TRBJ1-2, the full variable domain is EPEVTQTPSHQVTQMGQEVILRCVPISNHLYFYWYRQILGQKVEFLVSFYNNEISEKSEIFDDQFSVERPDGSNFTLKIRSTKLEDSAMYFCASSYGTGEGYTFGSGTRLTVV.

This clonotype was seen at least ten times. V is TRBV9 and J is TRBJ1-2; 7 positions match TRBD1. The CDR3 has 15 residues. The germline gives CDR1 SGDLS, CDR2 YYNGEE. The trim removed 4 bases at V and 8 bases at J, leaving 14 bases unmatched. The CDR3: CASSPQGQLTAGYTF. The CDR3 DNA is TGTGCCAGCAGCCCCCAGGGACAGTTAACGGCCGGCTACACCTTC.

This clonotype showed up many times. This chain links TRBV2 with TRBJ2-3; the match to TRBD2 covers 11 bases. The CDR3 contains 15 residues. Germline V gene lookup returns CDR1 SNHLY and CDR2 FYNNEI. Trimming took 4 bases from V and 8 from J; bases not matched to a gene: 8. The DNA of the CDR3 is TGTGCCAGCAGTGTCGGGACTAGCGGCTCCTTTACGCAGTATTTT. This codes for CASSVGTSGSFTQYF.

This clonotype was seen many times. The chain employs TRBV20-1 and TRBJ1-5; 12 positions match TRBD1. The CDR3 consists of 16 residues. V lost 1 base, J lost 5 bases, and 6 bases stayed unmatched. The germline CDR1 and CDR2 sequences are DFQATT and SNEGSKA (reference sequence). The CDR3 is CSARAGTGGRDQPQHF. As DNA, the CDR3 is TGCAGTGCTAGAGCGGGGACAGGGGGCAGGGATCAGCCCCAGCATTTT.

CDR3 residues: CASSNDGEAFF. The DNA for the CDR3 is TGTGCCAGCAGCAACGACGGTGAAGCTTTCTTT. This chain links TRBV6-1 with TRBJ1-1; D gene uncertain. V was clipped by 6 bases and J by 7 bases, with 9 bases between them. In germline, CDR1 is MNHNS, CDR2 SASEGT. The CDR3 is 11 residues long.

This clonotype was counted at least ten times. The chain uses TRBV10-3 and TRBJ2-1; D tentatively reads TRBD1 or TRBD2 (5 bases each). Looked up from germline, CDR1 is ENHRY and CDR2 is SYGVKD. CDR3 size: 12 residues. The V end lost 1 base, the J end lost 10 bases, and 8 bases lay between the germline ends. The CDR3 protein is CAISELWGEQFF. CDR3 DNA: TGTGCCATCAGTGAGTTGTGGGGGGAGCAGTTCTTC.

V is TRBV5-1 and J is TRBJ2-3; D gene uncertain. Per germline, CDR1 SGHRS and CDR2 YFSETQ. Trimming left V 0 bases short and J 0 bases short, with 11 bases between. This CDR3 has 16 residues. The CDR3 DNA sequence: TGCGCCAGCAGCTTGGGGTCGACCGCTAGCACAGATACGCAGTATTTT. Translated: CASSLGSTASTDTQYF.

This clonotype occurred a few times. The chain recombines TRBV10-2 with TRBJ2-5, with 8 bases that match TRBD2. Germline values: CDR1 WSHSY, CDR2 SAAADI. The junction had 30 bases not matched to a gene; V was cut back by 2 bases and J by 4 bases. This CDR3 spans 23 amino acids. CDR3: CASSEPPRIVSGIWSGPLETQYF. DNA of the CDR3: TGCGCCAGCAGTGAGCCCCCGAGGATTGTTAGCGGGATCTGGTCGGGCCCTTTAGAGACCCAGTACTTC.

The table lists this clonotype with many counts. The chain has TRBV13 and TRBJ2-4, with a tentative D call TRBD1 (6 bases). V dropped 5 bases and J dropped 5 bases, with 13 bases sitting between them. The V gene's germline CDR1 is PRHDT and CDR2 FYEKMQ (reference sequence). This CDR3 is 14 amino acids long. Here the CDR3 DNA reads TGTGCCAGCAGCCGCCGGGACAACCAAAACATTCAGTACTTC. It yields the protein CASSRRDNQNIQYF.

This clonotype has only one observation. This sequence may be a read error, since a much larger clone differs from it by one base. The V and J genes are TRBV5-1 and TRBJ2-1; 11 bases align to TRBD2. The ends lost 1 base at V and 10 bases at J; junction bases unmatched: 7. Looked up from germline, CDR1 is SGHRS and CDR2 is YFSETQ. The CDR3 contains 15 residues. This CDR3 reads CASSLLTSGTYEQFF. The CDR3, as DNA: TGCGCCAGCAGCTTGTTGACTAGCGGGACCTACGAGCAGTTCTTC.

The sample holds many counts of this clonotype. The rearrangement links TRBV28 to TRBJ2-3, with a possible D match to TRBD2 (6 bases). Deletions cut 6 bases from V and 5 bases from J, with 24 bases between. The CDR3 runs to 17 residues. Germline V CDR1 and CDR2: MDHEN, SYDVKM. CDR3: CASSSNRDSTIIDTQYF. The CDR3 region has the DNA TGTGCCAGCAGCTCCAACCGGGACTCTACCATCATAGATACGCAGTATTTT.

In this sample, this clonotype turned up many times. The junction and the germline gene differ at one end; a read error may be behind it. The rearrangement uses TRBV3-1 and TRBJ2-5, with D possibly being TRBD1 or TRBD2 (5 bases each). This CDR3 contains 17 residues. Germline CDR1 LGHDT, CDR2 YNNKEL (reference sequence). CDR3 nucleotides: TGTGCCAGCAGTCAAGATGTGGGGGACGGGCGACAAGAGACCCAGTACTTC. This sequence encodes CASSQDVGDGRQETQYF.

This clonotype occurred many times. As DNA, the CDR3 is TGTGCCAGCAACCCTAGCGGGAGGGCCTTTGCTGAGCAGTTCTTC. It codes for CASNPSGRAFAEQFF. V gene TRBV14 combines with J gene TRBJ2-1, with TRBD2 matching 12 bases. After removal of 7 bases from V and 9 bases from J, the junction contained 10 bases not matched to a gene. From germline, CDR1 is SGHDN and CDR2 FVKESK. CDR3 length: 15 amino acids.